What follows describes a single T cell receptor beta chain. Its antigen is as yet unknown. This sample's time point: patch test 2, 6 weeks after DPC sensitization. Sample treatment: therapeutic diphenylcyclopropenone sensitization with weekly scalp DPC. The CDR3 has 16 residues. V was pared by 5 bases and J by 5 bases, with 12 bases of the junction left unmatched. Germline loops: CDR1 SGHTA, CDR2 FQGTGA. The study used a library that attached unique molecular identifiers to individual cDNA molecules. TCRdb redid the calling of the RACE reads with MiXCR, one entry per CDR3 protein. Here the sample spans some 100,000 distinct CDR3 sequences, about a tenth being singletons. This record comes from a study of human T cells and chemical hapten exposure. General study results and limits: Higher patch test scores went with higher counts of PT1 expanded TCRs.

This TCR was sampled from a woman between 40 and 55 years old with alopecia areata. Some clones in this sample may be carry-over from other donors' samples. The rearrangement joins TRBV7-3 to TRBJ1-1; 9 bases are shared with TRBD1. Sequenced material: whole blood, taken in connection with sensitization to the hapten diphenylcyclopropenone (DPC). The CDR3 coding sequence is TGTGCCAGCAGCCGCACTGTGACAGGGGGAGTGACTGAAGCTTTCTTT. Translating it yields CASSRTVTGGVTEAFF.